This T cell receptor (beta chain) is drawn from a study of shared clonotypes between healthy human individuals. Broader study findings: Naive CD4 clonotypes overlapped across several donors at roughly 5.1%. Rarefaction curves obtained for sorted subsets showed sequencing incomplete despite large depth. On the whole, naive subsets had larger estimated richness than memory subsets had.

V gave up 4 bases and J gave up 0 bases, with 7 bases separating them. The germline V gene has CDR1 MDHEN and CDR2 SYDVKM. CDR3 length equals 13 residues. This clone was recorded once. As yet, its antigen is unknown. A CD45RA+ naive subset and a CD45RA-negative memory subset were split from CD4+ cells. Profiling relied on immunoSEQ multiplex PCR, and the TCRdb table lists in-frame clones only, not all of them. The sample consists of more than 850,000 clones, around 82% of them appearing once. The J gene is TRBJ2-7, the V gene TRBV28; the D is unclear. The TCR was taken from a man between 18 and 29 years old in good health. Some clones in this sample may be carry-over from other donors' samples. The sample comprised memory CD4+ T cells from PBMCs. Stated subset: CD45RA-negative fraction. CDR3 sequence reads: CASSSTPSYEQYF. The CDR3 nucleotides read TGTGCCAGCAGTTCCACACCCTCCTACGAGCAGTACTTC.